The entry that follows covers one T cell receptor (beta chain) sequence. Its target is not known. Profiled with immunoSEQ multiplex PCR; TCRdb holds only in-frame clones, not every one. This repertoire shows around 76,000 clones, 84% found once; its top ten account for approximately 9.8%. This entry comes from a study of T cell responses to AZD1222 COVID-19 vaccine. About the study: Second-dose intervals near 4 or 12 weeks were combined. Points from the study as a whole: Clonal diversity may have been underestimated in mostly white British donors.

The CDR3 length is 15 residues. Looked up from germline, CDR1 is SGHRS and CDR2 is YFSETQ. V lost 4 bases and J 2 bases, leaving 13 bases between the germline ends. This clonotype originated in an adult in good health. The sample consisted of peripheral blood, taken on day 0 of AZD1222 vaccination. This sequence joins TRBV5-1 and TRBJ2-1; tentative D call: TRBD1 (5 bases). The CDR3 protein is CASSDTGAPYNEQFF. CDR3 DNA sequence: TGCGCCAGCAGCGATACAGGAGCACCCTACAATGAGCAGTTCTTC. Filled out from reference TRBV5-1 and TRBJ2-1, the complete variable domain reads KAGVTQTPRYLIKTRGQQVTLSCSPISGHRSVSWYQQTPGQGLQFLFEYFSETQRNKGNFPGRFSGRQFSNSRSEMNVSTLELGDSALYLCASSDTGAPYNEQFFGPGTRLTVL.